Listed below are T cell receptor beta chains from one sample, sequenced in a study of T cells in localized non-small cell lung cancer. TCRdb's table, derived via immunoSEQ multiplex PCR, lists solely in-frame clones and lacks some. The repertoire holds approximately 150,000 clones, 80% to 90% seen once, with around 1.7% in the top ten. The sequencing here drew on peripheral blood, taken before any cancer treatment. The receptor source for this set is a female donor older than 55 with stage I lung adenocarcinoma. The CDR3 runs from the conserved cysteine through the conserved F or W. Each record gives: V gene, CDR3 length, CDR3 protein.

>TRBV5-1|12
CASSWGEETQYF
>TRBV28|10
CANPGAPLHF
>TRBV6-6|11
CASGTGSEQYF
>TRBV27|13
CASKLAGGYEQYF
>TRBV19|15
CASSIGARGYNEQFF
>TRBV5-1|11
CASTDQETQYF
>TRBV6-5|14
CASRRLAGDHEQFF
>TRBV5-4|13
CASSLVRGNEQFF
>TRBV10-3|14
CATSPGLSTDTQYF
>TRBV6-1|15
CASSGTGLPRNEQFF
>TRBV5-1|16
CASSPDGLAGYNEQFF
>TRBV19|12
CASRTVGETQYF
>TRBV5-4|14
CASSFVGGTGELFF
>TRBV4-2|16
CASSLSGLAGTYEQYF
>TRBV5-5|16
CASRRTSGDSNQPQHF
>TRBV19|13
CASSISFAYEQYF
>TRBV9|18
CASSPGTSGRVGTDTQYF
>TRBV15|13
CATSRDRASEQFF
>TRBV11-2|15
CASSLGAAGAGTQYF
>TRBV5-1|15
CASSLQTGSTDTQYF
>TRBV27|14
CASSLWAGNQPQHF
>TRBV2|13
CASSPPLADTQYF
>TRBV2|15
CASSEGFAISYGYTF
>TRBV18|15
CASSPEPANSYEQYF
>TRBV6-5|16
CASSYPKDTGQETQYF
>TRBV7-3|13
CASSSDSNQPQHF
>TRBV11-2|15
CASSISASSYNEQFF
>TRBV19|13
CASSIAPGNEQFF